Listed here are 32 T cell receptor beta chains from one sample, sequenced in a study of CD8 T cells in Susac syndrome (dated by TCRdb to between 2018 and 2021). Library prep was done by the immunoSEQ multiplex PCR assay. RNA was extracted using the RNeasy kit, and about 0.45 to 1 ug of the RNA was reverse transcribed with random hexamers. TCRdb's own reprocessing of the public reads used fastp at Q25 and MiXCR and kept productive beta chains. When rows share a CDR3 protein, they turn into one entry using the most common DNA and genes. For this sample the table gives more than 200,000 distinct CDR3 sequences, of which 93% were detected only once. The ten largest clones represent approximately 0.07% of the sample. The specimen sequenced was CD4+ T cells from PBMCs. Receptors originate from a human donor with multiple sclerosis.

This clonotype is a singleton in its sample. J is TRBJ1-2 and V is TRBV2; 8 bases agree with TRBD1. Germline CDR1 reads SNHLY; CDR2 reads FYNNEI. Losses at the gene ends were 3 bases for V and 8 bases for J; bases not matched to a gene: 11. This CDR3 is built from 15 residues. In nucleotides, the CDR3 is TGTGCCAGCAGTGAGTTGGACAGGGCTTACCGCGGCTACACCTTC. It yields the protein CASSELDRAYRGYTF. The full variable domain, rest sourced from reference TRBV2 and TRBJ1-2, is EPEVTQTPSHQVTQMGQEVILRCVPISNHLYFYWYRQILGQKVEFLVSFYNNEISEKSEIFDDQFSVERPDGSNFTLKIRSTKLEDSAMYFCASSELDRAYRGYTFGSGTRLTVV.

The chain is built from TRBV19 and TRBJ1-5; maybe TRBD1 (5 bases). Germline values: CDR1 LNHDA, CDR2 SQIVND (reference sequence). CDR3 length equals 19 residues. The V gene lost 2 bases and the J gene lost 9 bases, with 29 bases spanning the gap. This CDR3 is CASSISPYGGIRGIWPQHF. In nucleotides, the CDR3 is TGTGCCAGTAGTATAAGTCCATACGGGGGGATCCGAGGGATTTGGCCCCAGCATTTT. Full variable domain (rest looked up from reference TRBV19 and TRBJ1-5): DGGITQSPKYLFRKEGQNVTLSCEQNLNHDAMYWYRQDPGQGLRLIYYSQIVNDFQKGDIAEGYSVSREKKESFPLTVTSAQKNPTAFYLCASSISPYGGIRGIWPQHFGDGTRLSIL.

In DNA, the CDR3 is TGTGCCAGCAGCTTATCGACCAGGGGGGACGAGCAGTACTTC. Translation: CASSLSTRGDEQYF. This chain uses TRBV7-6 with TRBJ2-7, with D perhaps TRBD1 (7 bases). Germline CDR1 and CDR2: SGHVS and FNYEAQ. Between the trimmed V and J ends, which lost 2 bases and 5 bases, there was a span of 13 bases. The CDR3 contains 14 residues.

The chain carries TRBV19 and TRBJ2-2; perhaps TRBD2 as D (7 bases). V gave up 6 bases and J gave up 8 bases, with 19 bases separating them. The germline V gene encodes CDR1 LNHDA and CDR2 SQIVND (reference sequence). The CDR3 covers 15 residues. The CDR3 DNA reads TGTGCCAGTAGCCCCGGGGGGCAGAATCATGGGGAGCTGTTTTTT. Encoded protein: CASSPGGQNHGELFF.

The chain joins TRBV29-1 to TRBJ1-2; D is perhaps TRBD1 (6 bases). Trimming removed 7 bases from V and 4 bases from J, with 16 bases in between. The CDR3 runs 13 residues. The germline V gene encodes CDR1 SQVTM and CDR2 ANQGSEA. The CDR3 sequence: CSASPQGTYGYTF. CDR3 sequence (DNA): TGCAGCGCCTCTCCCCAGGGGACCTATGGCTACACCTTC. Variable domain in full (rest from reference TRBV29-1 and TRBJ1-2): SAVISQKPSRDICQRGTSLTIQCQVDSQVTMMFWYRQQPGQSLTLIATANQGSEATYESGFVIDKFPISRPNLTFSTLTVSNMSPEDSSIYLCSASPQGTYGYTFGSGTRLTVV.

This rearrangement joins TRBV20-1 to TRBJ2-3; 11 positions match TRBD2. Per the germline V gene, CDR1 is DFQATT and CDR2 is SNEGSKA (reference sequence). There are 16 residues in the CDR3. J was trimmed by 4 bases and V by 6 bases; bases with no gene match: 12. CDR3: CSAEGLAAQGADTQYF. The CDR3 DNA sequence: TGCAGTGCAGAGGGACTAGCGGCACAGGGGGCAGATACGCAGTATTTT.

V and J are TRBV20-1 and TRBJ2-1, with unresolved D. The germline V gene encodes CDR1 DFQATT and CDR2 SNEGSKA (reference sequence). Trimming pared 3 bases from V and 4 bases from J, leaving 10 bases between. The CDR3 covers 13 residues. CDR3 sequence: CSASLTTYNEQFF. Written as DNA, the CDR3 is TGCAGTGCTAGTTTGACCACATACAATGAGCAGTTCTTC.

The chain links TRBV6-1 to TRBJ2-7; the D gene is possibly TRBD2 (5 bases). The germline V and J ends were trimmed by 10 bases and 0 bases, with 16 bases remaining between them. In germline, CDR1 is MNHNS, CDR2 SASEGT. CDR3 size: 14 residues. CDR3 residues: CATRLYWNSYEQYF. DNA for the CDR3: TGTGCCACCAGACTATACTGGAACTCCTACGAGCAGTACTTC.

This rearrangement joins TRBV7-2 to TRBJ1-2, with D hard to call. Germline V gives CDR1 SGHTA, CDR2 FQGNSA. V was cut by 5 bases and J by 5 bases, with 9 bases left in between. This CDR3 is 12 amino acids long. The CDR3 nucleotides read TGTGCCAGCAGCGTACAAGGTTATGGCTACACCTTC. It encodes CASSVQGYGYTF.

The chain recombines TRBV12-3 or TRBV12-4 with TRBJ2-7; either TRBD1 or TRBD2 may fit D (5 bases each). The V end was cut by 1 base, the J end by 2 bases, with 9 bases between. This CDR3 is 14 amino acids long. CDR3 coding DNA: TGTGCCAGCAGTTTAGGGGGGTCAGCCTACGAGCAGTACTTC. Residues: CASSLGGSAYEQYF.

This chain links TRBV3-1 with TRBJ1-2, with 8 bases that match TRBD1. CDR1 is LGHDT, CDR2 YNNKEL, per germline (reference sequence). J gave up 6 bases and V 4 bases, and 4 bases lay outside the gene matches. The CDR3 length is 13 residues. CDR3 amino acids: CASSLDRDDGYTF. CDR3 sequence (DNA): TGTGCCAGCAGCCTGGACAGGGACGATGGCTACACCTTC.

V is TRBV27 and J is TRBJ2-4; no definite D call. Trimming stripped 6 bases from V and 3 bases from J, with 9 bases between. The CDR3 spans 13 residues. Germline V CDR1 and CDR2: MNHEY, SMNVEV (reference sequence). CDR3 protein: CASSPPGKNIQYF. CDR3 nucleotide sequence: TGTGCCAGCAGCCCGCCAGGCAAAAACATTCAGTACTTC.

The J gene is TRBJ1-6, the V gene TRBV13; possible D gene TRBD1, 6 bases. The V and J ends lost 0 bases and 9 bases respectively, with 12 bases between them. This CDR3 contains 15 residues. Germline CDR1 reads PRHDT; CDR2 reads FYEKMQ (reference sequence). CDR3 loop: CASSLGIDRRSPLHF. The CDR3 coding sequence is TGTGCCAGCAGCTTAGGGATCGACAGGCGTTCACCCCTCCACTTT.

The V and J genes are TRBV20-1 and TRBJ2-3; D possibly corresponds to TRBD2 (6 bases). From germline, CDR1 is DFQATT and CDR2 SNEGSKA (reference sequence). V was shortened by 4 bases and J by 6 bases, with 11 bases between the two germline ends. The CDR3 covers 12 residues. CDR3 DNA: TGCAGTGCTACCGGGAGCCTGGATACGCAGTATTTT. It translates to CSATGSLDTQYF.

This clonotype was seen more than once but under ten times. The CDR3 region has the DNA TGTGCCAGCAGCTCTGCAGGTGGCTCCTACAATGAGCAGTTCTTC. Protein sequence: CASSSAGGSYNEQFF. The genes are TRBV5-4 and TRBJ2-1; D unresolved. V was trimmed by 3 bases and J by 0 bases, leaving 10 bases between them. Per germline, CDR1 SGHNT and CDR2 YYREEE (reference sequence). This CDR3 spans 15 amino acids.

The genes are TRBV3-1 and TRBJ2-1; D is tentatively TRBD1 or TRBD2 (5 bases each). The CDR3 length is 14 residues. Germline V gene lookup returns CDR1 LGHDT and CDR2 YNNKEL (reference sequence). V was clipped by 4 bases and J by 9 bases, with 16 bases between them. DNA for the CDR3: TGTGCCAGCAGCCCCTTTAAAGGGGACGGTGAGCAGTTCTTC. Its translation is CASSPFKGDGEQFF.

This chain uses TRBV5-6 with TRBJ1-2; D uncertain. The CDR3 has 16 amino acids. The germline V gene encodes CDR1 SGHDT and CDR2 YYEEEE. V was pared by 0 bases and J by 6 bases, with 18 bases between. CDR3 region: CASSLALARPTNGYTF. CDR3 sequence (DNA): TGTGCCAGCAGCTTGGCCCTGGCTAGGCCTACGAATGGCTACACCTTC.

This clonotype was seen just once. The chain links TRBV4-1 to TRBJ1-2; D unresolved. V was shortened by 0 bases and J by 6 bases, with 8 bases between the two germline ends. The CDR3 sequence is 13 residues long. Germline V lookup: CDR1 MGHRA, CDR2 YSYEKL. The CDR3 DNA reads as TGCGCCAGCAGCCAAGAATCTGAGGATGGCTACACCTTC. It encodes CASSQESEDGYTF.

The V gene is TRBV20-1, the J gene TRBJ1-3; D not certain. There are 12 residues in the CDR3. Germline CDR1 reads DFQATT; CDR2 reads SNEGSKA (reference sequence). The CDR3 region has the DNA TGCACCCATGGGGTGTTTGGAAACACCATATATTTT. This translates into CTHGVFGNTIYF.

V is TRBV28 and J is TRBJ2-1; 13 bases align to TRBD2. The CDR3 is made up of 15 amino acids. V dropped 9 bases and J dropped 8; count of bases not matched to a gene: 10. CDR1 and CDR2 from the germline V gene are MDHEN and SYDVKM. CDR3 amino acids: CASTSGGAEIDEQFF. CDR3 nucleotide sequence: TGTGCCAGTACTAGCGGGGGGGCCGAAATCGATGAGCAGTTCTTC.

This clonotype has only one observation. Germline and junction disagree at one end, which may indicate a read error. The rearrangement uses TRBV15 and TRBJ2-1; D call uncertain. The CDR3 loop spans 16 amino acids. Germline V gene data show CDR1 as LNHNV and CDR2 as YYDKDF (reference sequence). The CDR3 sequence: CVTSRYDDFSYNEQFF. The CDR3 DNA reads TGTGTCACCAGCAGATACGACGACTTTTCCTACAATGAGCAGTTCTTC.

The CDR3 DNA reads as TGCAGCGTTGAGGAGGTTGGGCAGGGCACAGATACGCAGTATTTT. This sequence encodes CSVEEVGQGTDTQYF. The V and J genes are TRBV29-1 and TRBJ2-3; perhaps TRBD2 as D (5 bases). Germline CDR1 is SQVTM and CDR2 is ANQGSEA. The CDR3 extends over 15 amino acids. V was trimmed by 3 bases and J by 1 base, leaving 14 bases between them.

The chain carries TRBV4-1 and TRBJ1-1; weak D call: TRBD1 (5 bases). V was clipped by 0 bases and J by 6 bases, with 17 bases between them. The CDR3 has 16 residues. Germline CDR1 and CDR2: MGHRA and YSYEKL. The CDR3 region has the DNA TGCGCCAGCAGCCAAGATCCGGGCCGGAGGGGCGCTGAAGCTTTCTTT. Amino acids: CASSQDPGRRGAEAFF.

CDR3 in amino acids: CASSNRVLGDSPLHF. The CDR3 nucleotides read TGTGCCAGCAGCAACCGGGTCCTGGGGGATTCACCCCTCCACTTT. The V gene is TRBV5-6, the J gene TRBJ1-6; possible D gene TRBD1, 5 bases. Trimming stripped 4 bases from V and 8 bases from J, with 16 bases between. This CDR3 spans 15 amino acids. Germline loops: CDR1 SGHDT, CDR2 YYEEEE.

The chain is built from TRBV6-2 or TRBV6-3 and TRBJ1-2; 7 nucleotides agree with TRBD1. CDR1 and CDR2 from the germline V gene are MNHEY and SVGEGT. The junction had 14 bases not matched to a gene; V was cut back by 10 bases and J by 3 bases. The CDR3 consists of 15 residues. The CDR3 DNA is TGTGCCACCCAGTACGAGGGACAGCCGTACTATGGCTACACCTTC. It is translated as CATQYEGQPYYGYTF.

V and J are TRBV29-1 and TRBJ2-7; TRBD2 is a possible D gene (7 bases). This CDR3 is 13 amino acids long. Per the germline V gene, CDR1 is SQVTM and CDR2 is ANQGSEA. The ends were cut back, 7 bases at V and 2 bases at J, with 15 bases in the middle. In DNA form, the CDR3 reads TGCAGCGCCAAGAGGGGGGGAACCTACGAGCAGTACTTC. This gives the protein CSAKRGGTYEQYF.

The chain is built from TRBV20-1 and TRBJ2-1, with 8 bases identical to TRBD2. The CDR3 is made up of 14 amino acids. The J segment lost 7 bases and the V segment lost 1 base, leaving 6 bases of the junction unmatched. Germline lookup yields CDR1 DFQATT and CDR2 SNEGSKA (reference sequence). CDR3 in amino acids: CSARVASGLNEQFF. The CDR3 DNA is TGCAGTGCTAGAGTGGCTAGCGGGTTGAATGAGCAGTTCTTC.

This sequence joins TRBV5-1 and TRBJ2-7; TRBD2 aligns across 10 bases. The V segment lost 0 bases and the J segment 3 bases; nucleotides outside the gene matches: 3. This CDR3 is built from 15 residues. Germline CDR1 SGHRS, CDR2 YFSETQ. For the CDR3, the DNA is TGCGCCAGCAGCTTGGAGCTAGCGGGGGTCTACGAGCAGTACTTC. It is translated as CASSLELAGVYEQYF.

The rearrangement uses TRBV12-3 or TRBV12-4 and TRBJ1-4; D uncertain. This CDR3 has 14 amino acids. V was clipped by 5 bases and J by 2 bases, with 9 bases between them. The CDR3 bases are TGTGCCAGCAGTGAGGACTTGACTAATGAAAAACTGTTTTTT. Its translation: CASSEDLTNEKLFF.

The V gene is TRBV7-2, the J gene TRBJ2-7, with a tentative D call TRBD2 (5 bases). The CDR3 spans 14 residues. With 4 bases removed from V and 1 base from J, the gap between germline ends came to 11 bases. CDR1 SGHTA and CDR2 FQGNSA come from the germline V gene. The CDR3 coding sequence is TGTGCCAGCAGCTGGGAGACATCTTCCTACGAGCAGTACTTC. Its translation is CASSWETSSYEQYF.

The CDR3, as DNA: TGTGCCAGCAGTAACCGGGACAGTCTTAATAGCAATCAGCCCCAGCATTTT. Translating gives CASSNRDSLNSNQPQHF. This chain joins TRBV6-5 and TRBJ1-5; 7 nucleotides match TRBD1. Germline loops: CDR1 MNHEY, CDR2 SVGAGI. J gave up 0 bases and V 5 bases, and 10 bases lay outside the gene matches. The length of the CDR3 is 17 residues.

The chain recombines TRBV19 with TRBJ2-1, with 7 bases fitting TRBD2. This CDR3 region has 16 residues. The ends lost 5 bases at V and 9 bases at J; junction bases unmatched: 16. CDR1 is LNHDA, CDR2 SQIVND, per germline (reference sequence). The CDR3 loop reads CASSPREGGLPSEQFF. The CDR3 coding sequence is TGTGCCAGTAGTCCCAGGGAGGGCGGACTCCCGAGTGAGCAGTTCTTC.